This T cell receptor (beta chain) comes out of a study of T cell responses to AZD1222 COVID-19 vaccine. The study's findings and limits: White British ancestry dominated among donors, who included more females, and clonal diversity was possibly underestimated.

As concerns this clone: Its antigen is unknown.

The CDR3 spans 16 residues. V lost 2 bases and J lost 5, with 18 bases in between. The germline gives CDR1 SEHNR, CDR2 FQNEAQ (reference sequence). Some clones are missing from TCRdb's copy, which holds only in-frame ones; the method was immunoSEQ multiplex PCR. The sample has approximately 120,000 clones; nearly 90% are singletons. The TCR comes from an adult in good health. The sample consisted of peripheral blood, taken on day 0 of AZD1222 vaccination. The chain combines TRBV7-9 with TRBJ2-5; the D gene could be TRBD1 or TRBD2 (5 bases each). The CDR3 DNA is TGTGCCAGCAGCTTAAGGGCTGGGGCTAGCACGGAGACCCAGTACTTC. Translation: CASSLRAGASTETQYF.